The next 32 T cell receptor beta chains were all read from a single sample in a study of CXCR3-negative and CXCR3-positive naive CD8 T cells. Each TRB cDNA library was prepared by 5' RACE (with UMI labels). From its re-call of the 5' RACE reads, TCRdb lists each CDR3 protein once, without DNA. This listing includes approximately 9,700 distinct CDR3 sequences. Material: naive CXCR3- CD8+ T cells from blood. Stated subset: CD45RO-CCR7+CD27+CD95- naive CD8+ T cells lacking CXCR3 (TNR3-). The receptors shown here come from a human donor in good health. Some clones in this sample may be carry-over from other donors' samples.

The chain joins TRBV5-6 to TRBJ2-7. Germline-derived CDR1 and CDR2 are SGHDT and YYEEEE. The CDR3 covers 12 residues. CDR3 in amino acids: CASSTTFLEQYF.

CDR3 residues: CASSQGGYNEQFF. The chain joins TRBV14 to TRBJ2-1. In germline, CDR1 is SGHDN, CDR2 FVKESK. This CDR3 spans 13 amino acids.

This clonotype registers medium-sized by frequency. The J gene is TRBJ2-3, the V gene TRBV12-3 or TRBV12-4; lacking DNA, the TRBD1 call made by TCRdb goes unchecked. This CDR3 region has 12 residues. CDR3 sequence reads: CASSLGGQTQYF.

The J gene is TRBJ2-1, the V gene TRBV7-6; TCRdb picks TRBD1, but there is no DNA to check that call. The length of the CDR3 is 17 residues. Germline loops: CDR1 SGHVS, CDR2 FNYEAQ. CDR3 residues: CASSLLFRDTIYNEQFF.

By frequency, this clonotype is medium-sized. The chain uses TRBV9 and TRBJ1-1. Germline V gene lookup returns CDR1 SGDLS and CDR2 YYNGEE. The CDR3 is 15 amino acids. The CDR3 reads CASSVSHISNTEAFF.

V gene TRBV9 combines with J gene TRBJ1-1; the D call from TCRdb, TRBD1, cannot be confirmed without DNA. The CDR3 totals 14 residues. Germline V gives CDR1 SGDLS, CDR2 YYNGEE. The CDR3 sequence is CASSPPGGFTEAFF.

This sequence joins TRBV7-9 and TRBJ1-2. This CDR3 is built from 13 residues. Per the germline V gene, CDR1 is SEHNR and CDR2 is FQNEAQ (reference sequence). The CDR3 region is CASSLAAAYGYTF.

V usage is TRBV20-1 and J usage is TRBJ1-1; without DNA, the TCRdb call of TRBD1 cannot be checked. The CDR3 runs to 16 residues. Germline assignment: CDR1 DFQATT and CDR2 SNEGSKA (reference sequence). The CDR3 loop is CSAPTGGEGPSFQAFF.

V gene TRBV28 combines with J gene TRBJ2-6. This CDR3 is built from 14 residues. Germline V gene lookup returns CDR1 MDHEN and CDR2 SYDVKM. CDR3 sequence reads: CASSPSSGANVLTF. Variable domain in full (rest from reference TRBV28 and TRBJ2-6): DVKVTQSSRYLVKRTGEKVFLECVQDMDHENMFWYRQDPGLGLRLIYFSYDVKMKEKGDIPEGYSVSREKKERFSLILESASTNQTSMYLCASSPSSGANVLTFGAGSRLTVL.

The genes are TRBV20-1 and TRBJ2-2. This CDR3 region has 11 residues. Germline lookup yields CDR1 DFQATT and CDR2 SNEGSKA (reference sequence). The CDR3 protein is CSARYTGELFF.

This clonotype is identified as medium-sized (0.01 to 0.1%) from frequency. The rearrangement links TRBV5-5 to TRBJ2-3; TCRdb's D call of TRBD1 is untestable without DNA. CDR1 SGHKS and CDR2 YYEKEE come from the germline V gene (reference sequence). CDR3 length: 17 residues. CDR3 region: CASSSTTVIDGTDTQYF.

This clonotype is deemed medium-sized by its frequency. The V call is TRBV9, the J call TRBJ2-3; TCRdb's assignment of TRBD1 cannot be checked, as there is no DNA. Looked up from germline, CDR1 is SGDLS and CDR2 is YYNGEE. The CDR3 runs 13 residues. CDR3 amino acids: CASSSGRTDTQYF. Filled out from reference TRBV9 and TRBJ2-3, the complete variable domain reads DSGVTQTPKHLITATGQRVTLRCSPRSGDLSVYWYQQSLDQGLQFLIQYYNGEERAKGNILERFSAQQFPDLHSELNLSSLELGDSALYFCASSSGRTDTQYFGPGTRLTVL.

The chain couples TRBV29-1 to TRBJ1-1; TCRdb picks TRBD1, but there is no DNA to check that call. Germline-derived CDR1 and CDR2 are SQVTM and ANQGSEA. The CDR3 extends over 13 amino acids. The CDR3 here is CSVQGISNTEAFF.

The rearrangement uses TRBV6-5 and TRBJ2-1. Germline V gene sequence: CDR1 MNHEY, CDR2 SVGAGI. The CDR3 is 12 amino acids. The CDR3 region is CASSYVGNEQFF.

The V and J genes are TRBV7-8 and TRBJ2-7; the D gene TCRdb calls, TRBD2, cannot be checked with no DNA. Germline loops: CDR1 SGHVS, CDR2 FQNEAQ. The CDR3 loop spans 14 amino acids. Here the CDR3 reads CASTFGGGGYEQYF.

V is TRBV4-1 and J is TRBJ2-3; TCRdb's D call, TRBD2, is unchecked because there is no DNA. This CDR3 is built from 15 residues. The germline V gene has CDR1 MGHRA and CDR2 YSYEKL. The chain's CDR3 is CASSWTRGGGDTHYF.

This clonotype is deemed medium-sized (0.01 to 0.1%) by its frequency. This rearrangement joins TRBV28 to TRBJ2-3; absent DNA, TCRdb's TRBD2 call cannot be checked. Germline V lookup: CDR1 MDHEN, CDR2 SYDVKM. The CDR3 loop spans 19 amino acids. This CDR3 is CASSPTSGSAVIFLDTQYF.

V gene TRBV29-1 combines with J gene TRBJ2-3; TCRdb indicates TRBD2, and absent DNA this call remains unverified. CDR3 length: 14 amino acids. CDR1 SQVTM and CDR2 ANQGSEA come from the germline V gene. CDR3 sequence: CSVEIAGDLDTQYF.

This clonotype counts as medium-sized by frequency. The genes are TRBV12-3 or TRBV12-4 and TRBJ2-1; the D call of TRBD2 rests on TCRdb alone, since no DNA is present to check it. The CDR3 extends over 13 amino acids. CDR3 amino acids: CASILGDSNEQFF.

By frequency, this clonotype is medium-sized. The rearrangement links TRBV29-1 to TRBJ1-1. This CDR3 is built from 12 residues. Germline assignment: CDR1 SQVTM and CDR2 ANQGSEA. The chain's CDR3 is CSVDSLNTEAFF. Full variable domain (missing parts from reference TRBV29-1 and TRBJ1-1): SAVISQKPSRDICQRGTSLTIQCQVDSQVTMMFWYRQQPGQSLTLIATANQGSEATYESGFVIDKFPISRPNLTFSTLTVSNMSPEDSSIYLCSVDSLNTEAFFGQGTRLTVV.

This clonotype is called medium-sized (0.01 to 0.1%) based on its frequency. The chain links TRBV7-9 to TRBJ1-4. Germline loops: CDR1 SEHNR, CDR2 FQNEAQ (reference sequence). This CDR3 has 16 amino acids. The CDR3 reads CASSAPQAGGSEKLFF.

Measured by frequency, this clonotype is medium-sized. The rearrangement links TRBV7-9 to TRBJ2-1; the D gene TCRdb calls, TRBD1, cannot be checked with no DNA. Germline CDR1 is SEHNR and CDR2 is FQNEAQ (reference sequence). This CDR3 contains 13 residues. The CDR3 sequence: CASSLTAGQPQFF.

Judged by frequency, this clonotype is medium-sized. The rearrangement uses TRBV7-6 and TRBJ1-4; lacking DNA, the TRBD1 call made by TCRdb goes unchecked. CDR1 and CDR2 (germline): SGHVS, FNYEAQ. CDR3 length equals 20 residues. CDR3: CASSLALGDALGWSNEKLFF.

The gene calls are TRBV7-9 and TRBJ2-1. Germline loops: CDR1 SEHNR, CDR2 FQNEAQ (reference sequence). The CDR3 totals 14 residues. The CDR3 loop is CASSYRTNYNEQFF.

By frequency, this clonotype registers medium-sized. The chain links TRBV10-3 to TRBJ1-2; TCRdb's D call of TRBD1 is untestable without DNA. Germline V gene sequence: CDR1 ENHRY, CDR2 SYGVKD. The CDR3 runs 15 residues. The CDR3 reads CATRGDRGHNYGYTF.

The chain has TRBV4-1 and TRBJ2-1; the TCRdb D gene call, TRBD2, has no DNA to confirm it. Germline values: CDR1 MGHRA, CDR2 YSYEKL. CDR3 length: 16 residues. The CDR3 protein is CASSPSAGEGTYEQFF.

V and J are TRBV12-3 or TRBV12-4 and TRBJ2-5; TCRdb proposes TRBD1, but this gene call is untestable without DNA. CDR3 size: 15 residues. This CDR3 is CASSLSGTGEETQYF.

This chain connects TRBV6-5 to TRBJ2-3. The length of the CDR3 is 11 residues. CDR1 is MNHEY, CDR2 SVGAGI, per germline. The CDR3 here is CASHLGNAQYF.

The chain combines TRBV28 with TRBJ2-7. CDR3 length equals 12 residues. Germline V gene sequence: CDR1 MDHEN, CDR2 SYDVKM. The CDR3 sequence is CASIAIAYEQYF. Looking up the rest from reference TRBV28 and TRBJ2-7 gives the full variable domain: DVKVTQSSRYLVKRTGEKVFLECVQDMDHENMFWYRQDPGLGLRLIYFSYDVKMKEKGDIPEGYSVSREKKERFSLILESASTNQTSMYLCASIAIAYEQYFGPGTRLTVT.

V and J are TRBV19 and TRBJ2-1; TCRdb outputs TRBD2, but without DNA this stays unchecked. Germline loops: CDR1 LNHDA, CDR2 SQIVND (reference sequence). The CDR3 extends over 13 amino acids. This CDR3 reads CASSEELASEQFF.

This sequence joins TRBV29-1 and TRBJ1-1. Germline V gives CDR1 SQVTM, CDR2 ANQGSEA. This CDR3 is 13 amino acids long. The CDR3 loop reads CSVDRTTNTEAFF.

Frequency places this clonotype as medium-sized (0.01 to 0.1%). The J gene is TRBJ1-4, the V gene TRBV15; lacking DNA, the TRBD1 call made by TCRdb goes unchecked. The germline V gene has CDR1 LNHNV and CDR2 YYDKDF (reference sequence). The CDR3 consists of 17 residues. This CDR3 is CATSRPGARQGNEKLFF.